This TCR beta chain appears in the sequencing data of a study of T cells in Graves' hyperthyroidism and ophthalmopathy. This clonotype appeared many times. Germline values: CDR1 SNHLY, CDR2 FYNNEI. V shed 5 bases and J 0 bases; nucleotides not matched to a gene: 12. The CDR3 extends over 18 amino acids. Researchers took RNA transcripts and amplified the TCR beta CDR3 regions from them. With the HTBI primer set, the TCR CDR3 went through a first round of RT-PCR. Each CDR3 protein gets one entry after TCRdb re-called the multiplex PCR reads with MiXCR. Among hundreds of thousands of distinct CDR3 sequences listed, about 20% were seen once.

V gene TRBV2 combines with J gene TRBJ2-4, with 8 bases identical to TRBD1. The sequence came from a man aged 25 to 45 with Graves' ophthalmopathy. Sequencing used blood. CDR3 DNA sequence: TGTGCCAGCAGTTCGACAGGGGAGTTTGTTCAAGCCAAAAACATTCAGTACTTC. This sequence encodes CASSSTGEFVQAKNIQYF.